One and the same sample provided the 12 T cell receptor beta chains below, sequenced in a study of Graves' ophthalmopathy and Graves' hyperthyroidism. Investigators amplified TCR beta CDR3 regions from RNA transcripts. First-round RT-PCR employed HTBI primers, with a second-round multiplex PCR after it. TCRdb re-called the multiplex PCR reads with MiXCR, one entry per CDR3 protein. The table has fewer than 650,000 distinct CDR3 sequences, 22% seen once. Sequenced input: peripheral blood. The receptors come from a young woman with stable Graves' hyperthyroidism. Some clones in this sample may be carry-over from other donors' samples.

This clonotype was seen many times. The chain links TRBV6-2 or TRBV6-3 to TRBJ2-2, with D possibly being TRBD1 (6 bases). Germline V gene sequence: CDR1 MNHEY, CDR2 SVGEGT. With 7 bases removed from V and 7 bases from J, the gap between germline ends came to 16 bases. The CDR3 contains 14 residues. CDR3 in DNA: TGTGCCAGCAAAAACGGCAGGGGAATCGGGGAGCTGTTTTTT. Translating gives CASKNGRGIGELFF.

This sequence joins TRBV6-1 and TRBJ2-5; 9 bases line up with TRBD1. The CDR3 spans 16 residues. The germline gives CDR1 MNHNS, CDR2 SASEGT. V trimming: 0 bases; J trimming: 5 bases; junction bases outside the gene matches: 7. The CDR3 loop reads CASSEATGTGKETQYF. The CDR3 coding sequence is TGTGCCAGCAGTGAAGCTACCGGGACAGGGAAGGAGACCCAGTACTTC.

This clonotype was counted only a few times. This chain uses TRBV15 with TRBJ2-2; D remains ambiguous. The length of the CDR3 is 13 residues. The germline gives CDR1 LNHNV, CDR2 YYDKDF (reference sequence). V was clipped by 5 bases and J by 6 bases, with 10 bases between them. CDR3 sequence: CATSDHQPGELFF. CDR3 sequence (DNA): TGTGCCACCAGCGACCATCAACCCGGGGAGCTGTTTTTT.

The sample holds many counts of this clonotype. The V and J genes are TRBV12-3 or TRBV12-4 and TRBJ1-1; D unclear. Deletions cut 7 bases from V and 7 bases from J, with 16 bases between. CDR3 length equals 13 residues. Here the CDR3 DNA reads TGTGCCAGCAACTTACAGACTACCAATGAAGCTTTCTTT. Translating gives CASNLQTTNEAFF.

Only a few counts were recorded for this clonotype. The chain employs TRBV12-3 or TRBV12-4 and TRBJ2-7; tentative D call: TRBD2 (6 bases). This CDR3 has 13 residues. Trimming stripped 8 bases from V and 5 bases from J, with 16 bases between. The CDR3 here is CASGPSGSNEQYF. CDR3 nucleotides: TGTGCCAGCGGCCCCAGCGGGTCTAACGAGCAGTACTTC.

This chain connects TRBV12-3 or TRBV12-4 to TRBJ1-2; the D gene is possibly TRBD1 (5 bases). This CDR3 is 15 amino acids long. The V end was cut by 1 base, the J end by 4 bases, with 13 bases between. The CDR3 sequence is CASSLGPGTFYGYTF. The CDR3 region has the DNA TGTGCCAGCAGTTTAGGCCCCGGGACGTTCTATGGCTACACCTTC.

This clonotype appeared many times. The CDR3 nucleotides are TGCGCCAGCAGCGGGGGACAGGGGGCCGGCTACACCTTC. It translates to CASSGGQGAGYTF. J is TRBJ1-2 and V is TRBV5-1; 12 nucleotides agree with TRBD1. Germline-derived CDR1 and CDR2 are SGHRS and YFSETQ. Trimming at V came to 4 bases and at J to 8 bases, leaving 3 bases not matched to a gene. The CDR3 sequence is 13 residues long.

This clonotype showed up many times. The genes are TRBV20-1 and TRBJ2-5; 8 nucleotides align to TRBD2. This CDR3 region has 13 residues. Germline V gene sequence: CDR1 DFQATT, CDR2 SNEGSKA (reference sequence). V was clipped by 1 base and J by 5 bases; unmatched bases: 3. CDR3 DNA sequence: TGCAGTGCTAGAGGGACTAGCCGGGAGACCCAGTACTTC. Translation gives CSARGTSRETQYF.

In this sample, this clonotype turned up many times. The chain links TRBV6-1 to TRBJ2-7, with D uncertain. This CDR3 has 14 residues. CDR1 is MNHNS, CDR2 SASEGT, per germline. Trimming left V 2 bases short and J 3 bases short, with 11 bases between. This CDR3 reads CASSEPQTYYEQYF. CDR3 in DNA: TGTGCCAGCAGTGAACCTCAGACATACTACGAGCAGTACTTC.

This clonotype was seen repeatedly, ten times or more. The CDR3 reads CSVEGHNGYTF. The DNA for the CDR3 is TGCAGCGTTGAAGGCCACAATGGCTACACCTTC. The chain uses TRBV29-1 and TRBJ1-2, with D unresolved. V lost 1 base and J 6 bases, leaving 6 bases between the germline ends. Germline V gives CDR1 SQVTM, CDR2 ANQGSEA. This CDR3 comprises 11 residues.

This clonotype showed up many times. The genes are TRBV6-5 and TRBJ2-7; 11 bases line up with TRBD1. Germline values: CDR1 MNHEY, CDR2 SVGAGI. The J segment lost 5 bases and the V segment lost 4 bases, leaving 7 bases of the junction unmatched. This CDR3 is 15 amino acids long. The CDR3 DNA follows: TGTGCCAGCAGTTCCACGGGACAGGGGGTCCACGAGCAGTACTTC. This gives the protein CASSSTGQGVHEQYF.

This chain links TRBV11-2 with TRBJ2-7; D perhaps matches TRBD1 (6 bases). This CDR3 contains 13 residues. Germline loops: CDR1 SGHAT, CDR2 FQNNGV. Deletions cut 4 bases from V and 6 bases from J, with 13 bases between. CDR3 DNA sequence: TGTGCCAGCAGCTCACAGGGTATGGGCGAGCAGTACTTC. As protein: CASSSQGMGEQYF.